The TCR beta chain under discussion was sequenced for a study of control samples from healthy donors and cancer patients (dated by TCRdb to about 2020). Regarding this clone: Its antigen has not been determined. The sample holds no much larger clone one base away, and base qualities are not on file.

The library relied on the immunoSEQ multiplex PCR assay. In its TCRdb copy, this immuneACCESS table keeps in-frame sequences only and misses some clones. Where compared with another copy, unresolved V genes explain less than half of these, and the others have no known cause. The sample table lists 150,000 to 160,000 clones, around 95% of them with a count of one. Jointly, the top ten make up approximately 5.5% of the sample. The germline V gene provides CDR1 MGHRA and CDR2 YSYEKL. From cysteine to phenylalanine, the CDR3 is 12 amino acids long. Just the 36-base CDR3 DNA is kept, in frame starting at base 1. The V and J ends are trimmed by 4 bases and 9 bases, leaving 10 bases between them.

This sequence originates from a man aged 35 to 55 in good health. This chain joins TRBV4-1 to TRBJ2-1; the D gene is possibly TRBD2, with 5 bases matching. Sequences were obtained from blood. This receptor has the CDR3 CASSPSRGEQFF. Here is the DNA: TGCGCCAGCAGCCCTTCCCGGGGTGAGCAGTTCTTC.